This T cell receptor beta chain was observed in a study of blood T cell repertoires in COVID-19. Looking at the study overall: Researchers got acute and convalescent COVID-19 samples from the United States, Italy and Spain. In each case, the material was cDNA or gDNA derived from T cells, B-cell-depleted T cells, or PBMCs.

The protocol was immunoSEQ multiplex PCR, while the TCRdb copy is restricted to in-frame clones and leaves out a portion. In the table there are about 200,000 clones, 70% to 90% of which are singletons. Seattle patients were enrolled while actively infected and followed longitudinally. The TCR sequence derives from a man in his fifties with COVID-19, enrolled during active disease. Sequencing used peripheral blood.

CDR3 bases: TGTGCCAGCAGGAACGGACAGGGCCCGAACACTGAAGCTTTCTTT. This codes for CASRNGQGPNTEAFF. The chain has TRBV6-8 and TRBJ1-1, with TRBD1 matching 8 bases. The CDR3 is 15 residues long. After removal of 6 bases from V and 1 base from J, the junction contained 7 bases not matched to a gene. Germline lookup yields CDR1 MNHGY and CDR2 SAAAGT.